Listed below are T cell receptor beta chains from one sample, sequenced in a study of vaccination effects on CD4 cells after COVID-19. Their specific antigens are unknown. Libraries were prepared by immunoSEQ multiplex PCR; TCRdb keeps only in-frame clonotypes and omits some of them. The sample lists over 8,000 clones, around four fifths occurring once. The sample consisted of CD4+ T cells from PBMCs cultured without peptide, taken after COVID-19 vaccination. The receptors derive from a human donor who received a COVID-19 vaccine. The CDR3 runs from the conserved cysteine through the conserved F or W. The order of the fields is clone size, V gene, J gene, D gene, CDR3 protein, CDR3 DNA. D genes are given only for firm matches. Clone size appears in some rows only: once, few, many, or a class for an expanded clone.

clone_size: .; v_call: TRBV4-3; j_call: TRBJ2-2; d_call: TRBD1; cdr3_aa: CASSQALAGGSGELFF; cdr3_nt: TGCGCCAGCAGCCAAGCGCTGGCAGGGGGTTCTGGGGAGCTGTTTTTT
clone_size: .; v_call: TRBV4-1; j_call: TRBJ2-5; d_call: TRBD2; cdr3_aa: CASSQDRLAGVETQYF; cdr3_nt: TGCGCCAGCAGCCAAGATCGACTAGCGGGAGTAGAGACCCAGTACTTC
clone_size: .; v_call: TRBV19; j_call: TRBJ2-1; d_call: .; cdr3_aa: CASSTGRRLSYNEQFF; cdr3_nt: TGTGCCAGTAGTACCGGACGCCGATTGTCCTACAATGAGCAGTTCTTC
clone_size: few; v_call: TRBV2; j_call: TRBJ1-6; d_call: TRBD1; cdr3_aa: CASSRTGSYNSPLHF; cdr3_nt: TGTGCCAGCAGTCGGACAGGTTCCTATAATTCACCCCTCCACTTT
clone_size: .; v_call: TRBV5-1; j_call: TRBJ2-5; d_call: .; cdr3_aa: CASSPIRVQETQYF; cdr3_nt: TGCGCCAGCAGCCCCATACGAGTTCAAGAGACCCAGTACTTC
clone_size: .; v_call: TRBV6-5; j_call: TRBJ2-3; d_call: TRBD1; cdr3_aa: CASKGRDRAADTQYF; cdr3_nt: TGTGCCAGCAAGGGAAGGGACAGGGCGGCAGATACGCAGTATTTT
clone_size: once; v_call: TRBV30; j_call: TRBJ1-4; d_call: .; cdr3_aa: CACIRAEKLFF; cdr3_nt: TGTGCCTGCATTAGGGCCGAAAAACTGTTTTTT
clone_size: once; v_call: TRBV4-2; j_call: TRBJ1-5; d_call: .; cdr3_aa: CASRLAENSNQPQHF; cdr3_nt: TGTGCCAGCAGGTTAGCGGAGAATAGCAATCAGCCCCAGCATTTT
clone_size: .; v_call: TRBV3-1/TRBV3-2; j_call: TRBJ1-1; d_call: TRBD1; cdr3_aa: CASSPQTGASGTEAFF; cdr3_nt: TGTGCCAGCAGCCCCCAGACAGGGGCTTCGGGCACTGAAGCTTTCTTT
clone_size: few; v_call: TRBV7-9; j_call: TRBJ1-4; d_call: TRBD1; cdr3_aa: CASSPGTGGGFEKLFF; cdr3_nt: TGTGCCAGCAGCCCAGGGACAGGGGGCGGATTTGAAAAACTGTTTTTT
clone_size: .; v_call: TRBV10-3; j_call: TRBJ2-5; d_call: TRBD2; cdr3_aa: CAIRGLAGETQYF; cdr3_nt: TGTGCCATCAGGGGACTAGCAGGGGAGACCCAGTACTTC
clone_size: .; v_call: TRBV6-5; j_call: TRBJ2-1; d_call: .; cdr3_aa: CASSYEGQGKNEQFF; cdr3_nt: TGTGCCAGCAGTTACGAAGGGCAGGGTAAGAATGAGCAGTTCTTC
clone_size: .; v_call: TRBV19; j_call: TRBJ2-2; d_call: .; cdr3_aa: CASSIRMGVLPGANTGELFF; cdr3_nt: TGTGCCAGTAGTATTCGGATGGGCGTATTGCCAGGGGCGAACACCGGGGAGCTGTTTTTT
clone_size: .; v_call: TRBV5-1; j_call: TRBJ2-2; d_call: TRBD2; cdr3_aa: CASSSTGTSGYERAGELFF; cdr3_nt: TGCGCCAGCAGCTCGACCGGGACTAGCGGTTATGAACGGGCCGGGGAGCTGTTTTTT
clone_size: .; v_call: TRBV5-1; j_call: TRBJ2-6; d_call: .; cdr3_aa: CASSLGHGSGANVLTF; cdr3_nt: TGCGCCAGCAGCTTGGGACACGGTTCTGGGGCCAACGTCCTGACTTTC
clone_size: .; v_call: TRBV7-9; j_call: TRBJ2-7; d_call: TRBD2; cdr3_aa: CASSLGTSGRLNEQYF; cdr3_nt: TGTGCCAGCAGCCTCGGGACTAGCGGGAGGTTGAACGAGCAGTACTTC
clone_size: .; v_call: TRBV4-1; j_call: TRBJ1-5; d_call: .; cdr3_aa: CASSQLPGDRSNQPQHF; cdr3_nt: TGCGCCAGCAGCCAACTTCCCGGAGATAGGAGCAATCAGCCCCAGCATTTT
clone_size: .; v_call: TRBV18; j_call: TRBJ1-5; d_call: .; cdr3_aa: CASSIQGFVEPQHF; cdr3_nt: TGTGCCAGCTCAATTCAGGGTTTTGTCGAGCCCCAGCATTTT
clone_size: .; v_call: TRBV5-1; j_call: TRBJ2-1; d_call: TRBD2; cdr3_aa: CASIPGLAGGNEQFF; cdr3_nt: TGCGCCAGCATCCCGGGACTAGCGGGGGGCAATGAGCAGTTCTTC
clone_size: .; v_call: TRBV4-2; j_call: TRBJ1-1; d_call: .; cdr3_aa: CASSQLPDGTEAFF; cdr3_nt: TGTGCCAGCAGCCAACTTCCTGATGGCACTGAAGCTTTCTTT
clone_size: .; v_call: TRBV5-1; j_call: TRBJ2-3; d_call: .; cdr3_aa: CASSLAGEADTQYF; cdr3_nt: TGCGCCAGCAGCTTGGCGGGGGAGGCAGATACGCAGTATTTT
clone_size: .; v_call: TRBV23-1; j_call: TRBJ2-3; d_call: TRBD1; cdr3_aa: CASSLWTGGCGDTQYF; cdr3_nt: TGCGCCAGCAGTCTTTGGACAGGGGGATGTGGGGATACGCAGTATTTT
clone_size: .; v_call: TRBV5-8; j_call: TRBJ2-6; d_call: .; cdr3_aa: CASSLYSGANVLTF; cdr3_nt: TGTGCCAGCAGCTTGTATTCTGGGGCCAACGTCCTGACTTTC
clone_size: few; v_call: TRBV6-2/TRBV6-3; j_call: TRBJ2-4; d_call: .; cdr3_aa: CASSYRPAGSGDTWPKNIQYF; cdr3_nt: TGTGCCAGCAGTTACAGACCCGCGGGTAGCGGTGATACGTGGCCCAAAAACATTCAGTACTTC
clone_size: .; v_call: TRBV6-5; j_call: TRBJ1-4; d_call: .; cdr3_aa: CASSYRRTNEKLFF; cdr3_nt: TGTGCCAGCAGTTATCGACGAACTAATGAAAAACTGTTTTTT
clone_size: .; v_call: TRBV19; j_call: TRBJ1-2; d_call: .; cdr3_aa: CASSIGEGIGYTF; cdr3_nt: TGTGCCAGTAGTATAGGAGAGGGTATTGGCTACACCTTC
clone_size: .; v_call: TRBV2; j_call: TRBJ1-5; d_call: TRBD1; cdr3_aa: CASRMDRINQPQHF; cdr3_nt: TGTGCCAGCAGGATGGACAGGATCAATCAGCCCCAGCATTTT
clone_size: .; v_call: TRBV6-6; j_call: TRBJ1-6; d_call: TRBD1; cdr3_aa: CASSEGQVSPLHF; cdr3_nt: TGTGCCAGCAGCGAAGGACAGGTTTCACCCCTCCACTTT
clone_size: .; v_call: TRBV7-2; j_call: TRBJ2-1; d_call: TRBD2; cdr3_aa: CASSLAGGRYNEQFF; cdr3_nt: TGTGCCAGCAGTCTAGCGGGGGGGCGATACAATGAGCAGTTCTTC
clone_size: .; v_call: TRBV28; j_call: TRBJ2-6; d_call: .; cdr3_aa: CASSLVGSYGSGANVLTF; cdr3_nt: TGTGCCAGCAGCCTTGTAGGGTCGTACGGCTCTGGGGCCAACGTCCTGACTTTC
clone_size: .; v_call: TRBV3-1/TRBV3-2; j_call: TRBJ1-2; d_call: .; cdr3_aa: CASSQGLTANYGYTF; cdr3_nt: TGTGCCAGCAGCCAAGGTCTGACGGCAAACTATGGCTACACCTTC
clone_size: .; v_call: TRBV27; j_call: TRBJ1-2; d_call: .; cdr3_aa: CASRRGDYGYTF; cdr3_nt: TGTGCCAGCAGGAGAGGGGACTATGGCTACACCTTC
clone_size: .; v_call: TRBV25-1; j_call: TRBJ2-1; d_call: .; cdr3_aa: CASSLLQGRNEQFF; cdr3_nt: TGTGCCAGCAGTTTATTACAGGGTAGGAATGAGCAGTTCTTC
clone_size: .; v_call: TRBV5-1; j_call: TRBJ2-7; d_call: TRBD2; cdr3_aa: CASSSPGLGFSSLFYEQYF; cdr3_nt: TGCGCCAGCAGCTCGCCGGGACTAGGGTTCTCGTCGCTCTTCTACGAGCAGTACTTC
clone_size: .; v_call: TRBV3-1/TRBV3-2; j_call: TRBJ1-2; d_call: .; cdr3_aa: CASSQDRGSGYTF; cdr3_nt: TGTGCCAGCAGCCAAGATCGAGGGTCTGGCTACACCTTC
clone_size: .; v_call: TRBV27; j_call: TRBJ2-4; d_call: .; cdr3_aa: CASSPQGTSALAKNIQYF; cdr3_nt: TGTGCCAGCAGTCCTCAGGGGACCAGCGCCCTAGCCAAAAACATTCAGTACTTC
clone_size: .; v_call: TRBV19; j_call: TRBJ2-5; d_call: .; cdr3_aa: CASTPHRGAGETQYF; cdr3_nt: TGTGCCAGTACACCCCACCGGGGGGCTGGGGAGACCCAGTACTTC
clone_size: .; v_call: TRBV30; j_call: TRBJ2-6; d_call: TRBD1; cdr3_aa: CAWSAHRGAAGANVLTF; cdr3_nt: TGTGCCTGGAGTGCCCACAGGGGGGCGGCTGGGGCCAACGTCCTGACTTTC
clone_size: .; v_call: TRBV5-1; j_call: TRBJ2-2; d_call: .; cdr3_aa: CASSRDYLTGELFF; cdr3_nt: TGCGCCAGCAGCCGTGACTACCTCACCGGGGAGCTGTTTTTT
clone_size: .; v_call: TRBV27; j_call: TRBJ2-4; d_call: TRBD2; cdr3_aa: CASSLLAGGPGGHIQYF; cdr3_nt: TGTGCCAGCAGCCTACTAGCGGGAGGTCCCGGGGGGCACATTCAGTACTTC
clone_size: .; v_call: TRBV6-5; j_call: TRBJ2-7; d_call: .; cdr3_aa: CASSYSREQYF; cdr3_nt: TGTGCCAGCAGTTACTCGAGGGAGCAGTACTTC
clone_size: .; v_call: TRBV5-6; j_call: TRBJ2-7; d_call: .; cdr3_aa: CASSLGPGVYEQYF; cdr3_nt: TGTGCCAGCAGCTTGGGGCCAGGGGTCTACGAGCAGTACTTC
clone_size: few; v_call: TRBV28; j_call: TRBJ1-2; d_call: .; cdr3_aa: CASSPRNYYGYTF; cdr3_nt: TGTGCCAGCAGTCCCCGGAACTACTATGGCTACACCTTC
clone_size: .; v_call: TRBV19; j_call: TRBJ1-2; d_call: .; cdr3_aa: CASSIPGGGYTF; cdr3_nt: TGTGCCAGTAGTATTCCCGGGGGGGGCTACACCTTC
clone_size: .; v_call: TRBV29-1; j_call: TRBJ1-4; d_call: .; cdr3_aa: CSVEAGTPFNEKLFF; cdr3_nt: TGCAGCGTTGAAGCAGGGACCCCCTTCAATGAAAAACTGTTTTTT
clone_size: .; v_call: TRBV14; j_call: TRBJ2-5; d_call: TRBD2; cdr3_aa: CASSRGVGGPPETQYF; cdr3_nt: TGTGCCAGCAGCCGGGGTGTGGGAGGGCCCCCGGAGACCCAGTACTTC
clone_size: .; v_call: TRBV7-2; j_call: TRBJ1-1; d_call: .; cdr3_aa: CATAAGMNTEAFF; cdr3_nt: TGTGCCACCGCCGCGGGGATGAACACTGAAGCTTTCTTT
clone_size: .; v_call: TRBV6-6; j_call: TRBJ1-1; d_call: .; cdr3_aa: CASSHPGRPNTEAFF; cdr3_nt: TGTGCCAGCAGTCACCCGGGACGGCCCAACACTGAAGCTTTCTTT
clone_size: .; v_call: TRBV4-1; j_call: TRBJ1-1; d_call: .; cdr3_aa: CASSQVRGKAFF; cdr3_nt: TGCGCCAGCAGCCAAGTTAGGGGGAAAGCTTTCTTT
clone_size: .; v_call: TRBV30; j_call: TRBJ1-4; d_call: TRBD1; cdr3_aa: CAWLGQVNEKLFF; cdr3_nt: TGTGCCTGGCTGGGACAGGTTAATGAAAAACTGTTTTTT
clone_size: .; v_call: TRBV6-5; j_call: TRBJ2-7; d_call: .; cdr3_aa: CASSYLISGTYEQYF; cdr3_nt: TGTGCCAGCAGTTACTTAATTAGCGGCACCTACGAGCAGTACTTC
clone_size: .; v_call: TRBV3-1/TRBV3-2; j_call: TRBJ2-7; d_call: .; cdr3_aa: CASSQLPQGEQYF; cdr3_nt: TGTGCCAGCAGCCAATTGCCGCAGGGAGAGCAGTACTTC
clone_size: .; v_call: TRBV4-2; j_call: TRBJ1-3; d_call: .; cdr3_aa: CASSTQVSGNTIYF; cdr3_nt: TGTGCCAGCAGCACACAGGTATCTGGAAACACCATATATTTT
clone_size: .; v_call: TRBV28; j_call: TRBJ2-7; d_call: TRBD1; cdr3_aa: CASRGTATYEQYF; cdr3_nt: TGTGCCAGCAGGGGGACAGCGACCTACGAGCAGTACTTC
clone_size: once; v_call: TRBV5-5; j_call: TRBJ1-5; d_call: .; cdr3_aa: CASSLRTSSNQPQHF; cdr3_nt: TGTGCCAGCAGCTTGCGGACATCTAGCAATCAGCCCCAGCATTTT